The 12 T cell receptor beta chains below all came from one sample that was sequenced in a study of T cells in Graves' hyperthyroidism and ophthalmopathy. Using RNA transcripts as the source, TCR beta CDR3 regions were amplified. First-round RT-PCR of the TCR CDR3 relied on the HTBI primer set. From the multiplex PCR reads, TCRdb called clonotypes with MiXCR, one entry per CDR3 protein. The sample lists about 420,000 distinct CDR3 sequences; about a sixth were seen once. Sequenced sample: blood. These receptor sequences come from a woman between 18 and 29 years old with Graves' hyperthyroidism.

In its sample, this clonotype was seen a few times. The rearrangement uses TRBV12-3 or TRBV12-4 and TRBJ2-7, with D tentatively TRBD1 (6 bases). Trimming pared 7 bases from V and 3 bases from J, leaving 16 bases between. The CDR3 is 14 amino acids. The CDR3 is CASTTQGFLYEQYF. CDR3 bases: TGTGCCAGCACTACCCAGGGGTTCCTCTACGAGCAGTACTTC.

This clonotype showed up just once. A single base separates this from a much larger clone, so it may be a read error. The chain has TRBV6-1 and TRBJ2-1; tentative D call: TRBD1 (7 bases). Between the trimmed V and J ends, which lost 6 bases and 10 bases, there was a span of 22 bases. Germline V gene lookup returns CDR1 MNHNS and CDR2 SASEGT. This CDR3 is 15 amino acids long. CDR3 in amino acids: CASRGDWTGAYEQFF. The CDR3 DNA follows: TGTGCCAGCAGGGGGGACTGGACAGGAGCCTACGAGCAGTTCTTC.

This clonotype showed up just a few times. The chain joins TRBV6-5 to TRBJ2-3; TRBD2 is a possible D gene (5 bases). Germline V gene data show CDR1 as MNHEY and CDR2 as SVGAGI. V was trimmed by 0 bases and J by 4 bases, leaving 11 bases between them. CDR3 size: 15 residues. DNA of the CDR3: TGTGCCAGCAGTTACTCGAGTGCCGGGGCAGATACGCAGTATTTT. As protein: CASSYSSAGADTQYF.

The chain carries TRBV5-1 and TRBJ1-2, with D perhaps TRBD1 (6 bases). The CDR3 runs to 13 residues. V was trimmed by 4 bases and J by 3 bases, leaving 10 bases between them. Per germline, CDR1 SGHRS and CDR2 YFSETQ. The CDR3 here is CASSGAGDYGYTF. The CDR3 nucleotides are TGCGCCAGCAGCGGTGCAGGGGACTATGGCTACACCTTC.

The rearrangement joins TRBV29-1 to TRBJ2-3; no firm D call. The V and J ends lost 8 bases and 4 bases respectively, with 10 bases between them. There are 11 residues in the CDR3. In germline, CDR1 is SQVTM, CDR2 ANQGSEA. The CDR3 coding sequence is TGCAGCTGCCCGTGGGCAGATACGCAGTATTTT. Protein product: CSCPWADTQYF.

The chain has TRBV27 and TRBJ2-1; a weak D match, TRBD1 (5 bases). In germline, CDR1 is MNHEY, CDR2 SMNVEV (reference sequence). Trimming left V 8 bases short and J 0 bases short, with 14 bases between. This CDR3 contains 15 residues. This CDR3 reads CASRRQSSSYNEQFF. CDR3 nucleotide sequence: TGTGCCAGCCGCAGACAGTCGAGCTCCTACAATGAGCAGTTCTTC.

Ten or more counts support this clonotype. The rearrangement joins TRBV29-1 to TRBJ1-5, with unresolved D. Trimming stripped 0 bases from V and 6 bases from J, with 9 bases between. This CDR3 is 13 amino acids long. Germline CDR1 and CDR2: SQVTM and ANQGSEA. The CDR3 spells CSVEEGWGQPQHF. CDR3 DNA: TGCAGCGTTGAAGAGGGGTGGGGTCAGCCCCAGCATTTT.

At least ten counts were recorded for this clonotype. The CDR3 sequence is CASSIGGTSTDTQYF. The CDR3 DNA sequence: TGTGCCAGCAGCATCGGTGGTACTAGCACAGATACGCAGTATTTT. V usage is TRBV12-3 or TRBV12-4 and J usage is TRBJ2-3; D is uncertain. CDR3 size: 15 residues. Trimming shortened V by 6 bases and J by 0 bases, and 13 bases separated the two germline ends.

The rearrangement joins TRBV6-1 to TRBJ1-5; the D gene is possibly TRBD1 (6 bases). Germline V CDR1 and CDR2: MNHNS, SASEGT. The CDR3 is made up of 15 amino acids. Trimming took off 3 bases at V and 0 bases at J, with 9 bases between the two ends. CDR3 nucleotides: TGTGCCAGCAGTGACGACAGGCATAGCAATCAGCCCCAGCATTTT. Encoded protein: CASSDDRHSNQPQHF.

This chain uses TRBV9 with TRBJ2-1, with no clear D. V was pared by 0 bases and J by 2 bases, with 12 bases between. Germline-derived CDR1 and CDR2 are SGDLS and YYNGEE. The CDR3 consists of 16 residues. CDR3 region: CASSVDLRLAYNEQFF. In DNA, the CDR3 is TGTGCCAGCAGCGTAGATCTGAGGCTCGCCTACAATGAGCAGTTCTTC.

The V and J genes are TRBV15 and TRBJ1-6, with TRBD1 matching 9 bases. The CDR3 totals 16 residues. Germline V gene data show CDR1 as LNHNV and CDR2 as YYDKDF (reference sequence). V lost 3 bases, J lost 1 base, and 1 base stayed unmatched. The CDR3 sequence is CATSRDRGSYNSPLHF. In nucleotides, the CDR3 is TGTGCCACCAGCAGGGACAGGGGTTCCTATAATTCACCCCTCCACTTT.

Many counts were recorded for this clonotype. This rearrangement joins TRBV20-1 to TRBJ2-5, with D perhaps TRBD2 (5 bases). The CDR3 is 13 residues long. Trimming removed 2 bases from V and 4 bases from J, with 11 bases in between. Per the germline V gene, CDR1 is DFQATT and CDR2 is SNEGSKA (reference sequence). The CDR3: CSARSLASETQYF. The CDR3 DNA sequence: TGCAGTGCTAGATCTTTAGCGTCAGAGACCCAGTACTTC.